The 17 T cell receptor beta chains below all came from one sample that was sequenced in a study of blood T cell repertoires in COVID-19. The assay was immunoSEQ multiplex PCR, and TCRdb's table has in-frame clones only and misses some. The sample lists 200,000 to 250,000 clones, about 87% occurring once. Sequenced sample: PBMCs or T cells enriched from blood (not recorded which). The receptor set was obtained from a woman in her twenties or thirties who had been exposed to COVID-19.

J is TRBJ2-3 and V is TRBV11-2; the match to TRBD2 covers 8 bases. This CDR3 has 16 amino acids. J lost 8 bases, V lost 2 bases, and 12 bases had no gene match. Germline CDR1 SGHAT, CDR2 FQNNGV. CDR3 nucleotides: TGTGCCAGCAGCTTACGGCTAGCGGGTAGTGCTGGTACGCAGTATTTT. As protein: CASSLRLAGSAGTQYF. The full variable domain, completed using reference TRBV11-2 and TRBJ2-3, is EAGVAQSPRYKIIEKRQSVAFWCNPISGHATLYWYQQILGQGPKLLIQFQNNGVVDDSQLPKDRFSAERLKGVDSTLKIQPAKLEDSAVYLCASSLRLAGSAGTQYFGPGTRLTVL.

The chain is built from TRBV9 and TRBJ2-7; TRBD2 agrees at 11 bases. The germline V gene has CDR1 SGDLS and CDR2 YYNGEE. The CDR3 spans 16 residues. Trimming at V came to 0 bases and at J to 2 bases, leaving 4 bases not matched to a gene. CDR3 amino acids: CASSVEGTSGAYEQYF. CDR3 DNA sequence: TGTGCCAGCAGCGTAGAGGGGACTAGCGGCGCCTACGAGCAGTACTTC.

The chain carries TRBV3-1 (or the pseudogene TRBV3-2) and TRBJ2-1, with 9 positions matching TRBD2. Per the germline V gene, CDR1 is LGHDT and CDR2 is YNNKEL (reference sequence). Trimming removed 0 bases from V and 7 bases from J; junction bases left unmatched: 7. The CDR3 has 16 amino acids. The CDR3 loop is CASSQDRGRDANEQFF. DNA of the CDR3: TGTGCCAGCAGCCAAGATCGCGGGAGGGACGCAAATGAGCAGTTCTTC.

This chain connects TRBV5-1 to TRBJ1-3, with TRBD1 identical over 9 bases. Trimming removed 4 bases from V and 1 base from J; junction bases left unmatched: 3. Looked up from germline, CDR1 is SGHRS and CDR2 is YFSETQ. The CDR3 is 15 amino acids. This chain's CDR3 is CASSRTGASGNTIYF. The CDR3 coding sequence is TGCGCCAGCAGCAGGACAGGGGCTTCTGGAAACACCATATATTTT.

The chain carries TRBV21-1 and TRBJ1-5; the DNA was not compared with TRBD1, the D call given in the table. TRBV21-1 is a recognized pseudogene. The CDR3 sequence is 15 residues long. The CDR3, as DNA: TGTGCCAGCAGCTCCCTAGGACAGATCAATCAGCCCCAGCATTTT. Residues: CASSSLGQINQPQHF.

The genes are TRBV25-1 and TRBJ2-7; 8 nucleotides align to TRBD1. Germline-derived CDR1 and CDR2 are MGHDK and SYGVNS. The CDR3 sequence is 14 residues long. V dropped 3 bases and J dropped 3; count of bases not matched to a gene: 4. CDR3 protein: CASSDTGGNYEQYF. As DNA, the CDR3 is TGTGCCAGCAGTGATACAGGGGGGAACTACGAGCAGTACTTC.

The chain carries TRBV2 and TRBJ2-2, with D tentatively TRBD2 (6 bases). V was clipped by 5 bases and J by 5 bases, with 12 bases between them. The germline CDR1 and CDR2 sequences are SNHLY and FYNNEI. There are 14 residues in the CDR3. The CDR3 nucleotides read TGTGCCAGCAGTCGACTAGTTATTACCGGGGAGCTGTTTTTT. Protein: CASSRLVITGELFF.

The gene calls are TRBV19 and TRBJ2-4; TRBD2 is a possible D gene (6 bases). The CDR3 has 13 residues. V was cut by 6 bases and J by 4 bases, with 10 bases left in between. Germline V CDR1 and CDR2: LNHDA, SQIVND (reference sequence). In DNA, the CDR3 is TGTGCCAGTAGCGGCGGAGGGAAAAACATTCAGTACTTC. It translates to CASSGGGKNIQYF.

CDR3 residues: CATSREQVSGNTIYF. The CDR3 coding sequence is TGTGCCACCAGCAGGGAACAGGTCTCTGGAAACACCATATATTTT. The chain combines TRBV15 with TRBJ1-3; D may be TRBD1 (5 bases). The V gene lost 3 bases and the J gene lost 0 bases, with 9 bases spanning the gap. This CDR3 is 15 amino acids long. The germline V gene encodes CDR1 LNHNV and CDR2 YYDKDF (reference sequence).

This chain connects TRBV10-3 to TRBJ1-6, with D maybe TRBD1 (5 bases). Trimming pared 8 bases from V and 7 bases from J, leaving 12 bases between. CDR1 ENHRY and CDR2 SYGVKD come from the germline V gene. The CDR3 runs 13 residues. The CDR3 nucleotides read TGTGCCATCGGGGCAGGGTTGAATTCACCCCTCCACTTT. Protein product: CAIGAGLNSPLHF.

This chain links TRBV19 with TRBJ1-5; D is unclear. Germline CDR1 reads LNHDA; CDR2 reads SQIVND (reference sequence). V lost 6 bases and J lost 5, with 8 bases in between. This CDR3 has 12 amino acids. The CDR3 reads CASSADYQPQHF. CDR3 coding DNA: TGTGCCAGTAGCGCAGACTATCAGCCCCAGCATTTT.

The rearrangement links TRBV18 to TRBJ2-5, with D uncertain. The germline CDR1 and CDR2 sequences are KGHSH and LQKENI. The CDR3 is 14 amino acids. V gave up 0 bases and J gave up 2 bases, with 7 bases separating them. DNA of the CDR3: TGTGCCAGCTCACCACCGAAGAGACAAGAGACCCAGTACTTC. Translating it yields CASSPPKRQETQYF.

CDR3 region: CSASPDRVQLYEQYF. The CDR3 coding sequence is TGCAGTGCTAGTCCCGACAGGGTGCAACTATACGAGCAGTACTTC. The V and J genes are TRBV20-1 and TRBJ2-7; 7 positions match TRBD1. Germline CDR1 is DFQATT and CDR2 is SNEGSKA (reference sequence). The CDR3 is made up of 15 amino acids. J gave up 4 bases and V 3 bases, and 12 bases lay outside the gene matches.

V and J are TRBV19 and TRBJ2-7; 9 bases line up with TRBD1. V was clipped by 7 bases and J by 7 bases; unmatched bases: 8. The germline V gene has CDR1 LNHDA and CDR2 SQIVND (reference sequence). The CDR3 runs 13 residues. The CDR3 sequence: CASTRTGASEQYF. The CDR3 DNA reads TGTGCCAGTACCCGGACAGGGGCTAGTGAGCAGTACTTC.

The gene calls are TRBV20-1 and TRBJ1-1; a weak D match, TRBD1 (5 bases). CDR3 length equals 11 residues. Germline V gene sequence: CDR1 DFQATT, CDR2 SNEGSKA (reference sequence). The V end was cut by 5 bases, the J end by 8 bases, with 12 bases between. Here the CDR3 reads CSARRQLEAFF. The CDR3 nucleotides read TGCAGTGCTCGCCGACAGCTCGAAGCTTTCTTT.

This chain links TRBV4-1 with TRBJ2-3, with D maybe TRBD1 (5 bases). There are 18 residues in the CDR3. Germline V gene lookup returns CDR1 MGHRA and CDR2 YSYEKL. The ends were cut back, 4 bases at V and 1 base at J, with 21 bases in the middle. Written as DNA, the CDR3 is TGCGCCAGCAGCCCCCCCCTAGGCAGGGCTATGCGCACAGATACGCAGTATTTT. It codes for CASSPPLGRAMRTDTQYF.

This chain links TRBV5-1 with TRBJ2-5; TRBD2 matches at 9 bases. Unmatched junction bases numbered 3, after V lost 2 bases and J lost 4 bases. The germline V gene encodes CDR1 SGHRS and CDR2 YFSETQ. This CDR3 has 14 residues. The CDR3 loop reads CASSFGGGGETQYF. For the CDR3, the DNA is TGCGCCAGCAGCTTTGGCGGGGGGGGAGAGACCCAGTACTTC. Supplemented by reference TRBV5-1 and TRBJ2-5, the full variable domain reads KAGVTQTPRYLIKTRGQQVTLSCSPISGHRSVSWYQQTPGQGLQFLFEYFSETQRNKGNFPGRFSGRQFSNSRSEMNVSTLELGDSALYLCASSFGGGGETQYFGPGTRLLVL.